A single sample is the source of the 9 T cell receptor beta chains below, sequenced in a study of memory CD4+ T cells and cytomegalovirus serostatus. Single viable CD3+CD4+CD8-CD45RO+ cells were sorted as the memory CD4+ T cells. Sequenced by immunoSEQ multiplex PCR; TCRdb stores in-frame clones only, minus some. The sample contains 55,000 to 65,000 clones, about 81% of which appear only once. Specimen: memory CD4+ T cells from blood. These receptors were collected from an adult in good health and CMV-seronegative.

This clone was counted between two and nine times. This rearrangement joins TRBV6-1 to TRBJ1-2; 7 nucleotides line up with TRBD1. This CDR3 spans 13 amino acids. Germline V lookup: CDR1 MNHNS, CDR2 SASEGT. Unmatched junction bases numbered 5, after V lost 4 bases and J lost 6 bases. For the CDR3, the DNA is TGTGCCAGCAGTGTAGGGACAGAGGATGGCTACACCTTC. This encodes CASSVGTEDGYTF.

This chain connects TRBV7-6 to TRBJ2-1, with no clear D. CDR1 and CDR2 from the germline V gene are SGHVS and FNYEAQ. The CDR3 has 16 residues. Trimming removed 5 bases at V and 1 base at J, with 15 bases between. The DNA for the CDR3 is TGTGCCAGCAGCCCCGCCGTTGGTTCTTCCTACAATGAGCAGTTCTTC. Protein product: CASSPAVGSSYNEQFF.

The genes are TRBV28 and TRBJ1-4; D is perhaps TRBD1 (5 bases). The CDR3 is 18 residues long. V lost 6 bases, J lost 0 bases, and 20 bases lay in between. Germline V gene data show CDR1 as MDHEN and CDR2 as SYDVKM. The CDR3 DNA is TGTGCCAGCAGAGCCTCTAGGTTGGGACCATCAACTAATGAAAAACTGTTTTTT. This codes for CASRASRLGPSTNEKLFF.

The chain combines TRBV7-8 with TRBJ1-4; a possible D gene is TRBD1 (5 bases). CDR3 length equals 14 residues. Trimming shortened V by 3 bases and J by 4 bases, and 9 bases separated the two germline ends. Germline CDR1 and CDR2: SGHVS and FQNEAQ. In DNA, the CDR3 is TGTGCCAGCAGCTTCCGGGACCTTAATGAAAAACTGTTTTTT. Translated: CASSFRDLNEKLFF.

As for this clone: Different DNA sequences within this sample yield the same CDR3. The chain couples TRBV6-5 to TRBJ1-2; D possibly corresponds to TRBD1 (6 bases). The CDR3 length is 13 residues. Germline V gives CDR1 MNHEY, CDR2 SVGAGI. The V end lost 10 bases, the J end lost 7 bases, and 19 bases lay between the germline ends. Here the CDR3 DNA reads TGTGCCACCCGAACGGGGGGCGCCATTGGCTACACCTTC. Its translation is CATRTGGAIGYTF.

The CDR3 reads CASSGVYEQYF. CDR3 nucleotides: TGTGCCAGCAGTGGGGTCTACGAGCAGTACTTC. This chain joins TRBV28 and TRBJ2-7; D remains ambiguous. The CDR3 is made up of 11 amino acids. Germline CDR1 MDHEN, CDR2 SYDVKM. With 5 bases removed from V and 3 bases from J, the gap between germline ends came to 5 bases.

This CDR3 reads CASSLQETQYF. The DNA for the CDR3 is TGTGCCAGCAGCTTACAAGAGACCCAGTACTTC. The rearrangement joins TRBV5-5 to TRBJ2-5; no firm D call. This CDR3 spans 11 amino acids. Trimming stripped 2 bases from V and 2 bases from J, with 1 base between. Germline values: CDR1 SGHKS, CDR2 YYEKEE (reference sequence).

This clone has a handful of counts. CDR3 in DNA: TGTGCCAGTAGTTCGAGTTTAGGATCGGGCCCCTCCTACAATGAGCAGTTCTTC. The encoded protein is CASSSSLGSGPSYNEQFF. The chain is built from TRBV19 and TRBJ2-1; D uncertain. In germline, CDR1 is LNHDA, CDR2 SQIVND (reference sequence). The length of the CDR3 is 18 residues. The V end was cut by 5 bases, the J end by 0 bases, with 20 bases between.

V and J are TRBV13 and TRBJ2-7; D might be TRBD2 (5 bases). The germline V and J ends were trimmed by 8 bases and 7 bases, with 21 bases remaining between them. The germline gives CDR1 PRHDT, CDR2 FYEKMQ (reference sequence). The CDR3 spans 14 residues. CDR3 in DNA: TGTGCCAGCGTTGATAAGCGGCAGGCCCAGGAGCAGTACTTC. Its translation: CASVDKRQAQEQYF.